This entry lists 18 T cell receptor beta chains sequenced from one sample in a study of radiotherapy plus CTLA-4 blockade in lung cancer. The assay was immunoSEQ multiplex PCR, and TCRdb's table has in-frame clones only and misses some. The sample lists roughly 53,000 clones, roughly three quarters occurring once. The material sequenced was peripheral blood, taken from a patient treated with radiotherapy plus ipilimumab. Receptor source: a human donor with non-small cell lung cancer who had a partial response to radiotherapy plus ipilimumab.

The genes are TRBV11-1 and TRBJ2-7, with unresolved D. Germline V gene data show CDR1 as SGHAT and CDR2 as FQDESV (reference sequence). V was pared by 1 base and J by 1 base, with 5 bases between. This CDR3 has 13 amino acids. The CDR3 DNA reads TGTGCCAGCAGCTTAGACAGATCCTACGAGCAGTACTTC. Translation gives CASSLDRSYEQYF. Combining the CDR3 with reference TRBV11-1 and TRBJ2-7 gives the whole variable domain EAEVAQSPRYKITEKSQAVAFWCDPISGHATLYWYRQILGQGPELLVQFQDESVVDDSQLPKDRFSAERLKGVDSTLKIQPAELGDSAMYLCASSLDRSYEQYFGPGTRLTVT.

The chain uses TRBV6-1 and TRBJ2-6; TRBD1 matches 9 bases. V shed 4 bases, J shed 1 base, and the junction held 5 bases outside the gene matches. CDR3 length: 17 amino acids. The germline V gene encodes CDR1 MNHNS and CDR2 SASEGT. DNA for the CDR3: TGTGCCAGCAGTGGTGGGGACAGGGTGTCTGGGGCCAACGTCCTGACTTTC. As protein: CASSGGDRVSGANVLTF.

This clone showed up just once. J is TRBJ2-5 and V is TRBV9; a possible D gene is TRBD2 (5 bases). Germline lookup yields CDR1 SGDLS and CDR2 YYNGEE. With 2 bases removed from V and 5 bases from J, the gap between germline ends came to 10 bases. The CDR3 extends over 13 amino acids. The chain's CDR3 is CASSVTGGETQYF. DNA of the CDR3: TGTGCCAGCAGCGTCACTGGCGGGGAGACCCAGTACTTC.

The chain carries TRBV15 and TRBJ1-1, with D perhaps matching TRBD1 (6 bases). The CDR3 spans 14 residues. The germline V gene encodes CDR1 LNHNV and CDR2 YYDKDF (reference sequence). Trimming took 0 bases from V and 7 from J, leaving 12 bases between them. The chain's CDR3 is CATSRDRGTGEAFF. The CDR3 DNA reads TGTGCCACCAGCAGAGACAGGGGTACGGGTGAAGCTTTCTTT.

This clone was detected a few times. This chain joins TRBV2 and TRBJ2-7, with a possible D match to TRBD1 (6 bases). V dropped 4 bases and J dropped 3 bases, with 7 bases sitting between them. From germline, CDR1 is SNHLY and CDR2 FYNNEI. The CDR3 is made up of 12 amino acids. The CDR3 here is CASSGTDYEQYF. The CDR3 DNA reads TGTGCCAGCAGTGGGACAGACTACGAGCAGTACTTC.

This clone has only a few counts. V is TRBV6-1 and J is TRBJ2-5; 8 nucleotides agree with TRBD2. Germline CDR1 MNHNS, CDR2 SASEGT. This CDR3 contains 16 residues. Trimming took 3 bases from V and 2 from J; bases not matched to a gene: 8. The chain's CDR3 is CASSETGTRLQETQYF. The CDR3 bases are TGTGCCAGCAGTGAGACCGGGACTAGACTACAAGAGACCCAGTACTTC.

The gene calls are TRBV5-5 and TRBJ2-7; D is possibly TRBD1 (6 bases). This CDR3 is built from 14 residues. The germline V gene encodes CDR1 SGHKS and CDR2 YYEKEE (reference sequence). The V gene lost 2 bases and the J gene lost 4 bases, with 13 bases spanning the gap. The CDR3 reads CASSLEQGVYEQYF. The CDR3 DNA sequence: TGTGCCAGCAGCTTAGAACAGGGTGTTTACGAGCAGTACTTC.

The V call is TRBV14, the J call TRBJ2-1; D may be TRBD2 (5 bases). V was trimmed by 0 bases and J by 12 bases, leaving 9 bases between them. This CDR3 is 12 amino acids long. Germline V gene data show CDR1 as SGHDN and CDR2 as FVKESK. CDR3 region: CASSQDGELQFF. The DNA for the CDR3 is TGTGCCAGCAGCCAAGACGGGGAATTGCAGTTCTTC.

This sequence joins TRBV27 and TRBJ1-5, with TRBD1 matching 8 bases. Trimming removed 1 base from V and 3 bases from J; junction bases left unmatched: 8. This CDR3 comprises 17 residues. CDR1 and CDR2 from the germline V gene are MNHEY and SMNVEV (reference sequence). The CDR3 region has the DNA TGTGCCAGCAGTTTATACCAGGGGGCATTCGACAATCAGCCCCAGCATTTT. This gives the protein CASSLYQGAFDNQPQHF.

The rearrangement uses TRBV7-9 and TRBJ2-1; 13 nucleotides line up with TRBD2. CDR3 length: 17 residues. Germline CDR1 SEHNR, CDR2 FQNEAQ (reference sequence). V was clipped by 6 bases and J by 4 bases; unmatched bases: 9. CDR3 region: CASRTPLLAGGYNEQFF. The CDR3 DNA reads TGTGCCAGCAGGACACCCCTACTAGCGGGGGGGTACAATGAGCAGTTCTTC.

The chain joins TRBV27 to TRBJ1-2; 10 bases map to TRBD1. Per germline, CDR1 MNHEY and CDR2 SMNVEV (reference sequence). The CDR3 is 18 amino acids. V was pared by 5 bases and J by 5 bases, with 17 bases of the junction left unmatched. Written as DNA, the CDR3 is TGTGCCAGCAGTAAGCGGACAGGGGGAGCTATAAAACCTTATGGCTACACCTTC. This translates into CASSKRTGGAIKPYGYTF.

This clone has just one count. CDR3 sequence (DNA): TGTGCCAGCAGCTTTAACGGGGGGCAAGAGACCCAGTACTTC. Translating it yields CASSFNGGQETQYF. The J gene is TRBJ2-5, the V gene TRBV7-2, with TRBD2 identical over 7 bases. Germline V gene data show CDR1 as SGHTA and CDR2 as FQGNSA. The CDR3 extends over 14 amino acids. J was trimmed by 2 bases and V by 3 bases; bases with no gene match: 3.

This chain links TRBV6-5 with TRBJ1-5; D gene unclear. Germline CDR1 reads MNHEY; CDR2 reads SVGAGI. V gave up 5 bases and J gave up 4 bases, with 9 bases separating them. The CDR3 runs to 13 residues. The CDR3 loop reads CASSEARNQPQHF. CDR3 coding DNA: TGTGCCAGCAGTGAAGCGAGAAATCAGCCCCAGCATTTT.

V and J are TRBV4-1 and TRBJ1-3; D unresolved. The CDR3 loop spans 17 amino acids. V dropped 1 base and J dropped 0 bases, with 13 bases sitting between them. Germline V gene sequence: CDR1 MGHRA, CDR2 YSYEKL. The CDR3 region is CASSQVSTAGSGNTIYF. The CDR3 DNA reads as TGCGCCAGCAGCCAAGTGAGTACAGCGGGCTCTGGAAACACCATATATTTT.

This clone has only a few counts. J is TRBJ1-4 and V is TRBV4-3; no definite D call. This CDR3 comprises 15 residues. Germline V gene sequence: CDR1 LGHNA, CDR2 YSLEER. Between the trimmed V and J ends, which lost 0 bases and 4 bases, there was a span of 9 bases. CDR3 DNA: TGCGCCAGCAGCCAAGACGGCGGAGGTAATGAAAAACTGTTTTTT. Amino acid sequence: CASSQDGGGNEKLFF.

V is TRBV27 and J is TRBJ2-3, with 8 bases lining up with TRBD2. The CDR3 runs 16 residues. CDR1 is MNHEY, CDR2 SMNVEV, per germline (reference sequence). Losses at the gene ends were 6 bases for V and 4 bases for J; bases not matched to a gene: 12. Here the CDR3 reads CASRELAGYMADTQYF. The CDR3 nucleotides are TGTGCCAGCAGAGAATTAGCGGGGTATATGGCAGATACGCAGTATTTT.

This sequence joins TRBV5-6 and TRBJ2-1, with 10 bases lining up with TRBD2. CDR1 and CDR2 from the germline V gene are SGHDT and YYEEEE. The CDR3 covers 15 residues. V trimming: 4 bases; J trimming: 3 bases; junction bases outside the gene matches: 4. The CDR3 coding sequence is TGTGCCAGCAGCCTTCTAGCGGGGGTCTACAATGAGCAGTTCTTC. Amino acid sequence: CASSLLAGVYNEQFF.

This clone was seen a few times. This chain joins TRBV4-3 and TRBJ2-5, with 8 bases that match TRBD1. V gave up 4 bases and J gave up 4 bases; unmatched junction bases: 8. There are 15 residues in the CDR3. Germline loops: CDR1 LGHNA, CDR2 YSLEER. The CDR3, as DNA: TGCGCCAGCAGCCCGACCCAAGACAGGGGAGAGACCCAGTACTTC. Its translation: CASSPTQDRGETQYF.